This T cell receptor beta chain originates from a study of CD8 T cells in ankylosing spondylitis. Each TCR beta library was made by quantitative 5'-RACE that incorporated molecular barcodes. From the 5' RACE reads, TCRdb called clonotypes with MiXCR, one entry per CDR3 protein. The sample yields around 490,000 distinct CDR3 sequences, under 5.5% seen once. Points from the study as a whole: Clones linked with disease were CD8+ and fairly uncommon in the peripheral blood. Researchers reportedly found disease-linked clones significantly enriched in matched ankylosing spondylitis synovial fluid. Typical of ankylosing spondylitis blood, it appeared, was a TCR beta motif of roughly eight highly homologous variants.

For this clonotype: As yet, its antigen is unknown.

The V end lost 6 bases, the J end lost 0 bases, and 16 bases lay between the germline ends. Germline V gene lookup returns CDR1 DFQATT and CDR2 SNEGSKA (reference sequence). The CDR3 runs 15 residues. This sequence was found in a male donor with ankylosing spondylitis. The sequencing sample was made of blood, either unsorted or a sorted T cell fraction (not recorded which). The chain uses TRBV20-1 and TRBJ2-3, with D possibly matching TRBD2 (6 bases). CDR3 sequence reads: CSAGLRGTSTDTQYF. The DNA for the CDR3 is TGCAGTGCGGGCCTTCGCGGGACTAGCACAGATACGCAGTATTTT.